Shown below are 25 T cell receptor beta chains from a single sample sequenced in a study of blood T cell repertoires in COVID-19. This table comes from immunoSEQ multiplex PCR, and its TCRdb copy is limited to in-frame clones, with some not included. Among approximately 210,000 clones listed, 75% to 90% were seen once. Sequences were obtained from peripheral blood. Receptor source: a woman aged 35 to 49 with acute or convalescent COVID-19.

This clone was found a few times. Other DNA sequences in the sample encode the same CDR3. This rearrangement joins TRBV5-1 to TRBJ2-1, with TRBD2 matching 8 bases. This CDR3 region has 15 residues. From germline, CDR1 is SGHRS and CDR2 YFSETQ. The V gene end was trimmed by 4 bases and the J gene end by 4 bases; junction bases not matched to a gene: 7. The CDR3 spells CASSPTSGAYNEQFF. CDR3 sequence (DNA): TGCGCCAGCAGCCCTACTAGCGGAGCATACAATGAGCAGTTCTTC.

A note on this clone: This specimen includes other DNA sequences encoding the same CDR3. V and J are TRBV9 and TRBJ2-3, with 10 bases matching TRBD1. CDR1 and CDR2 (germline): SGDLS, YYNGEE. V gave up 0 bases and J gave up 3 bases; unmatched junction bases: 1. The CDR3 runs to 15 residues. CDR3 residues: CASSVGGQGTDTQYF. In nucleotides, the CDR3 is TGTGCCAGCAGCGTAGGGGGACAGGGGACAGATACGCAGTATTTT.

The rearrangement uses TRBV4-1 and TRBJ1-2; 8 bases agree with TRBD1. V shed 2 bases and J 3 bases; nucleotides not matched to a gene: 5. The germline gives CDR1 MGHRA, CDR2 YSYEKL. The CDR3 totals 15 residues. The CDR3: CASSQTYRGDYGYTF. DNA for the CDR3: TGCGCCAGCAGCCAAACTTACAGGGGGGACTATGGCTACACCTTC.

About this clone: At one end the junction does not follow the germline gene, possibly because of a read error. The chain links TRBV11-2 to TRBJ2-5, with TRBD2 matching over 8 bases. The CDR3 has 12 residues. The germline CDR1 and CDR2 sequences are SGHAT and FQNNGV. This CDR3 reads CASSLGSGTKDF. CDR3 DNA: TGTGCCAGCAGCTTGGGTAGCGGGACTAAGGACTTC.

This clone has just one count. The chain employs TRBV12-5 and TRBJ2-3; D call uncertain. There are 13 residues in the CDR3. Trimming stripped 7 bases from V and 1 base from J, with 9 bases between. The germline CDR1 and CDR2 sequences are LGHNT and FRNRAP. The CDR3 loop is CASAPQGTDTQYF. In nucleotides, the CDR3 is TGTGCTAGTGCCCCACAAGGCACAGATACGCAGTATTTT.

This clone was seen only once. The J gene is TRBJ1-1, the V gene TRBV11-1, with a weak D call TRBD1 (6 bases). V was pared by 10 bases and J by 1 base, with 10 bases between. The CDR3 sequence is 12 residues long. Germline lookup yields CDR1 SGHAT and CDR2 FQDESV (reference sequence). The CDR3: CATGGRNTEAFF. CDR3 bases: TGTGCCACGGGGGGCCGGAACACTGAAGCTTTCTTT.

The chain uses TRBV7-3 and TRBJ1-1, with D tentatively TRBD1 (5 bases). Trimming took off 5 bases at V and 0 bases at J, with 10 bases between the two ends. Germline CDR1 reads SGHTA; CDR2 reads FQGTGA. CDR3 length: 14 residues. The CDR3 DNA reads as TGTGCCAGCAGCCCACGACAGATGAACACTGAAGCTTTCTTT. It encodes CASSPRQMNTEAFF.

The V call is TRBV19, the J call TRBJ2-5; weak D call: TRBD1 (5 bases). Trimming took 3 bases from V and 2 from J, leaving 10 bases between them. Germline CDR1 reads LNHDA; CDR2 reads SQIVND (reference sequence). CDR3 size: 14 residues. The CDR3 nucleotides are TGTGCCAGTAGTATTAGTGGGGCACAAGAGACCCAGTACTTC. It specifies CASSISGAQETQYF.

The CDR3 is CASSSGQGYNQPQHF. The CDR3 DNA reads TGTGCCAGCAGCTCGGGACAGGGCTACAATCAGCCCCAGCATTTT. The chain is built from TRBV7-2 and TRBJ1-5; 9 positions agree with TRBD1. Germline V lookup: CDR1 SGHTA, CDR2 FQGNSA. This CDR3 is built from 15 residues. V trimming: 4 bases; J trimming: 3 bases; junction bases outside the gene matches: 4.

The chain is built from TRBV7-2 and TRBJ2-2, with 8 positions matching TRBD1. The germline gives CDR1 SGHTA, CDR2 FQGNSA. Trimming took 5 bases from V and 1 from J; bases not matched to a gene: 6. The CDR3 is made up of 16 amino acids. The CDR3, as DNA: TGTGCCAGCAGCCTCCTACAGGGGGAGAACACCGGGGAGCTGTTTTTT. Amino acid sequence: CASSLLQGENTGELFF.

The chain links TRBV2 to TRBJ1-4; D may be TRBD1 (6 bases). The CDR3 length is 13 residues. Germline-derived CDR1 and CDR2 are SNHLY and FYNNEI. The CDR3 here is CAGRGGIGLKLFF. In DNA form, the CDR3 reads TGTGCTGGTAGGGGGGGAATAGGTCTAAAACTGTTTTTT.

This chain joins TRBV19 and TRBJ2-1; D possibly corresponds to TRBD1 (6 bases). CDR1 and CDR2 (germline): LNHDA, SQIVND (reference sequence). The V end was cut by 6 bases, the J end by 4 bases, with 13 bases between. This CDR3 has 14 residues. CDR3 bases: TGTGCCAGTAGCCCTTTGACAGGTTACAATGAGCAGTTCTTC. Translation gives CASSPLTGYNEQFF.

The chain couples TRBV12-3 or TRBV12-4 to TRBJ2-5; TRBD2 agrees at 11 bases. Germline trimming cut 6 bases from V and 9 bases from J; bases unmatched to any gene: 6. The CDR3 runs 13 residues. The CDR3 DNA reads TGTGCCAGCAGAAAAACTAGCGGGGGTTCCCAGTACTTC. This encodes CASRKTSGGSQYF.

The chain is built from TRBV6-5 and TRBJ1-2; 9 bases fit TRBD1. J gave up 5 bases and V 9 bases, and 13 bases lay outside the gene matches. The CDR3 is 15 residues long. Looked up from germline, CDR1 is MNHEY and CDR2 is SVGAGI. Written as DNA, the CDR3 is TGTGCCAGTAGAGAGGGGACAGGGACCTTTTATGGCTACACCTTC. It codes for CASREGTGTFYGYTF.

This sequence joins TRBV19 and TRBJ1-6; D is undetermined. The V end was cut by 4 bases, the J end by 13 bases, with 11 bases between. This CDR3 has 12 amino acids. From germline, CDR1 is LNHDA and CDR2 SQIVND (reference sequence). CDR3 in DNA: TGTGCCAGTAGTACGGGGTCCAGGCCCCTCCACTTT. It specifies CASSTGSRPLHF. The full variable domain, its missing parts supplied by reference TRBV19 and TRBJ1-6, is DGGITQSPKYLFRKEGQNVTLSCEQNLNHDAMYWYRQDPGQGLRLIYYSQIVNDFQKGDIAEGYSVSREKKESFPLTVTSAQKNPTAFYLCASSTGSRPLHFGNGTRLTVT.

A single count supports this clone. The rearrangement links TRBV19 to TRBJ2-1, with TRBD1 matching 7 bases. The J segment lost 2 bases and the V segment lost 5 bases, leaving 9 bases of the junction unmatched. This CDR3 region has 16 residues. Germline assignment: CDR1 LNHDA and CDR2 SQIVND (reference sequence). CDR3 protein: CASSPGQLGTYNEQFF. As DNA, the CDR3 is TGTGCCAGTAGTCCGGGACAGCTGGGGACCTACAATGAGCAGTTCTTC.

The V call is TRBV6-1, the J call TRBJ2-1, with TRBD1 identical over 9 bases. The length of the CDR3 is 15 residues. Germline CDR1 reads MNHNS; CDR2 reads SASEGT. With V trimmed by 1 base and J by 6 bases, 4 bases remained unmatched. CDR3 amino acids: CASSEGDREFNEQFF. In DNA form, the CDR3 reads TGTGCCAGCAGTGAAGGGGACAGGGAGTTCAATGAGCAGTTCTTC.

This clone came up once. The chain has TRBV6-6 and TRBJ1-4; 11 bases fit TRBD1. Germline V gives CDR1 MNHNY, CDR2 SVGAGI (reference sequence). This CDR3 is built from 14 residues. The trim removed 6 bases at V and 7 bases at J, leaving 4 bases unmatched. The CDR3 coding sequence is TGTGCCAGCAGGGCTGGGACAGGGGGTGAAAAACTGTTTTTT. It translates to CASRAGTGGEKLFF.

This rearrangement joins TRBV11-1 to TRBJ2-2, with 10 bases that match TRBD1. This CDR3 region has 15 residues. CDR1 is SGHAT and CDR2 is FQDESV in the germline V gene (reference sequence). Trimming at V came to 5 bases and at J to 2 bases, leaving 2 bases not matched to a gene. The CDR3 DNA follows: TGTGCCAGCAGCCGGGACAGGGGAAACACCGGGGAGCTGTTTTTT. Its protein product is CASSRDRGNTGELFF.

The chain is built from TRBV4-1 and TRBJ2-5; the match to TRBD2 covers 12 bases. The V and J ends lost 0 bases and 5 bases, in that order; junction bases with no gene match: 7. This CDR3 has 17 residues. Germline loops: CDR1 MGHRA, CDR2 YSYEKL. In DNA, the CDR3 is TGCGCCAGCAGCCAAGAAAGGCTAGCGGGGGGGAGGGAGACCCAGTACTTC. This sequence encodes CASSQERLAGGRETQYF.

This clone occurred a few times. The chain uses TRBV5-8 and TRBJ1-4; D not certain. Germline V lookup: CDR1 SGHTS, CDR2 YDEGEE. Trimming left V 4 bases short and J 10 bases short, with 14 bases between. CDR3 length: 13 residues. The CDR3 loop reads CASSLRDPLKLFF. The CDR3 coding sequence is TGTGCCAGCAGCCTACGGGATCCACTAAAACTGTTTTTT.

This clone has only one observation. This chain joins TRBV2 and TRBJ2-5, with D maybe TRBD2 (5 bases). The germline V gene encodes CDR1 SNHLY and CDR2 FYNNEI. Trimming cost V 7 bases and J 5 bases, with 11 bases left between them. The CDR3 spans 12 residues. The CDR3 is CASTGLLETQYF. The DNA of the CDR3 is TGTGCCAGCACAGGACTCCTTGAGACCCAGTACTTC.

The chain uses TRBV14 and TRBJ1-1; D is possibly TRBD1 (6 bases). The V and J ends lost 1 base and 3 bases respectively, with 12 bases between them. CDR3 length equals 15 residues. Germline values: CDR1 SGHDN, CDR2 FVKESK. CDR3 in amino acids: CASSQGVWGHTEAFF. The CDR3 nucleotides read TGTGCCAGCAGCCAAGGTGTATGGGGGCACACTGAAGCTTTCTTT.

This chain links TRBV5-1 with TRBJ1-4; D might be TRBD1 (5 bases). The CDR3 length is 14 residues. Germline V gene lookup returns CDR1 SGHRS and CDR2 YFSETQ. The ends were cut back, 0 bases at V and 4 bases at J, with 7 bases in the middle. The CDR3 sequence is CASSLGQGNEKLFF. For the CDR3, the DNA is TGCGCCAGCAGCTTGGGCCAGGGTAATGAAAAACTGTTTTTT.

V usage is TRBV2 and J usage is TRBJ1-1, with unresolved D. The germline V gene encodes CDR1 SNHLY and CDR2 FYNNEI. The CDR3 extends over 15 amino acids. The ends were cut back, 1 base at V and 1 base at J, with 10 bases in the middle. The chain's CDR3 is CASSEEAGKNTEAFF. For the CDR3, the DNA is TGTGCCAGCAGTGAAGAGGCAGGAAAGAACACTGAAGCTTTCTTT.